What follows is one TCR beta chain and its context. Its specificity is not known. By 5'RACE template switching, TCR cDNA was produced, with a universal primer site and UMIs added in the process. TCRdb reprocessed the 5' RACE reads via MiXCR and lists one record per CDR3 protein. The data show about 340,000 distinct CDR3 sequences, approximately 12% seen once. The record originates from a study of T cells after yellow fever vaccination. Study-wide context: The authors prepared low-cell-number fractions using SMART-Seq v4 Ultra Low Input. Study outcomes and limitations: On re-exposure, the response was weaker but peaked faster, at day 5 versus 15. Clonotypes appearing in both CD4 and CD8 compartments existed, and their share was small.

Germline CDR1 DFQATT, CDR2 SNEGSKA (reference sequence). V was pared by 6 bases and J by 0 bases, with 10 bases between. The CDR3 extends over 13 amino acids. V usage is TRBV20-1 and J usage is TRBJ2-3; D not certain. The specimen comprised CD4+ T cells sorted from PBMCs, sampled 15 days after the yellow fever booster vaccination. The source is a man younger than 35 who received the YFV17D yellow fever vaccine. CDR3 sequence (DNA): TGCAGTGCAGGGTTGGCTAGCACAGATACGCAGTATTTT. Translation: CSAGLASTDTQYF.